This T cell receptor (beta chain) was recorded in a study of blood T cells in healthy people across ages. Germline lookup yields CDR1 SGHRS and CDR2 YFSETQ. The CDR3 sequence is 11 residues long. Alongside a J-beta primer mix, a sample-barcoded 5' primer served in a second PCR lasting about 7 to 11 cycles. TCRdb redid the calling of the 5' RACE reads with MiXCR, one entry per CDR3 protein. Altogether 650,000 or so distinct CDR3 sequences are present, 52% being singletons, with the ten largest covering less than 15%. Details on this clonotype: The junction departs from the called germline gene at one end, perhaps through a read error.

Specimen: blood. The chain links TRBV5-1 to TRBJ2-1; perhaps TRBD1 as D (6 bases). The TCR sequence derives from a woman older than 75 in good health. DNA for the CDR3: TGCGCCAGCAGGAGGGGGAATGAGCGGTTCTTC. Translation: CASRRGNERFF.